These 30 T cell receptor beta chains originate from one sample sequenced in a study of CD8+CD57+ T cells in acquired aplastic anemia. Genomic DNA, serving as template, underwent TCR beta VDJ and CDR3 profiling. TCRdb passed the reads through MiXCR, listing each CDR3 protein once. The sample carries roughly 160,000 distinct CDR3 sequences, roughly 63% recorded once. The source material was sorted CD4+, CD8+, or CD8+CD57+ T cells (not recorded which) from PBMCs. These receptors were collected from a human donor in good health.

This rearrangement joins TRBV5-4 to TRBJ1-4; D is perhaps TRBD1 (5 bases). Germline V gene data show CDR1 as SGHNT and CDR2 as YYREEE (reference sequence). This CDR3 region has 13 residues. V gave up 3 bases and J gave up 8 bases, with 11 bases separating them. The CDR3 protein is CASSWDVNEKLFF. The CDR3 bases are TGTGCCAGCAGCTGGGACGTTAACGAAAAACTGTTTTTT. The full variable domain, rest sourced from reference TRBV5-4 and TRBJ1-4, is ETGVTQSPTHLIKTRGQQVTLRCSSQSGHNTVSWYQQALGQGPQFIFQYYREEENGRGNFPPRFSGLQFPNYSSELNVNALELDDSALYLCASSWDVNEKLFFGSGTQLSVL.

This clonotype was counted ten times or more. V usage is TRBV5-5 and J usage is TRBJ2-3; TRBD2 is a possible D gene (7 bases). The CDR3 is 15 residues long. V lost 2 bases and J lost 4, with 14 bases in between. CDR1 and CDR2 from the germline V gene are SGHKS and YYEKEE (reference sequence). For the CDR3, the DNA is TGTGCCAGCAGCTTTCTCGCGGGGGCGGCAGATACGCAGTATTTT. It translates to CASSFLAGAADTQYF.

The V and J genes are TRBV15 and TRBJ2-1; D may be TRBD1 or TRBD2 (6 bases each). CDR1 is LNHNV and CDR2 is YYDKDF in the germline V gene (reference sequence). This CDR3 has 16 residues. V was cut by 3 bases and J by 3 bases, with 15 bases left in between. This chain's CDR3 is CATSSVGGPNYNEQFF. As DNA, the CDR3 is TGTGCCACCAGCAGTGTAGGGGGGCCAAACTACAATGAGCAGTTCTTC.

This clonotype has ten or more counts. The rearrangement uses TRBV6-6 and TRBJ1-2; 8 bases align to TRBD1. Germline assignment: CDR1 MNHNY and CDR2 SVGAGI (reference sequence). J was trimmed by 4 bases and V by 5 bases; bases with no gene match: 3. This CDR3 spans 13 amino acids. The CDR3 bases are TGTGCCAGCAGTCTCACAGGGGGCTATGGCTACACCTTC. Translating gives CASSLTGGYGYTF.

This clonotype was picked up many times. The chain recombines TRBV2 with TRBJ1-1; tentatively, D is TRBD1 (6 bases). From germline, CDR1 is SNHLY and CDR2 FYNNEI. There are 12 residues in the CDR3. Trimming cost V 4 bases and J 5 bases, with 8 bases left between them. The CDR3 loop is CASSAQGTEAFF. The CDR3 region has the DNA TGTGCCAGCAGTGCGCAGGGGACTGAAGCTTTCTTT.

This sequence joins TRBV6-5 and TRBJ2-5; 10 bases map to TRBD1. V was clipped by 0 bases and J by 4 bases; unmatched bases: 2. Germline V gene data show CDR1 as MNHEY and CDR2 as SVGAGI. The CDR3 has 15 amino acids. The CDR3 DNA reads TGTGCCAGCAGTTACTCGACAGGGGGCAGAGAGACCCAGTACTTC. This gives the protein CASSYSTGGRETQYF.

With regard to this clonotype: The junction departs from germline at one end; a sequencing error may be responsible. The chain is built from TRBV5-1 and TRBJ2-7; 7 bases match TRBD2. Germline V CDR1 and CDR2: SGHRS, YFSETQ. This CDR3 is built from 12 residues. The DNA of the CDR3 is TGTGCCAGCAGCTTGGCAGGGAGGGAAAAGTACTTC. Translated: CASSLAGREKYF. Filled out from reference TRBV5-1 and TRBJ2-7, the complete variable domain reads KAGVTQTPRYLIKTRGQQVTLSCSPISGHRSVSWYQQTPGQGLQFLFEYFSETQRNKGNFPGRFSGRQFSNSRSEMNVSTLELGDSALYLCASSLAGREKYFGPGTRLTVT.

This rearrangement joins TRBV5-1 to TRBJ2-2, with a tentative D call TRBD1 (6 bases). CDR3 length: 15 residues. Deletions cut 5 bases from V and 1 base from J, with 12 bases between. Germline CDR1 is SGHRS and CDR2 is YFSETQ. The CDR3 DNA is TGCGCCAGCAGTTCACCGGGACAGAACACCGGGGAGCTGTTTTTT. It is translated as CASSSPGQNTGELFF.

The chain uses TRBV2 and TRBJ2-7, with 9 bases lining up with TRBD1. V dropped 5 bases and J dropped 4; count of bases not matched to a gene: 9. Germline CDR1 SNHLY, CDR2 FYNNEI. This CDR3 has 15 residues. The CDR3 sequence is CASSSNRGLSYEQYF. In DNA form, the CDR3 reads TGTGCCAGCAGTTCCAACAGGGGGCTGTCGTACGAGCAGTACTTC. The full variable domain, with the rest looked up from reference TRBV2 and TRBJ2-7, is EPEVTQTPSHQVTQMGQEVILRCVPISNHLYFYWYRQILGQKVEFLVSFYNNEISEKSEIFDDQFSVERPDGSNFTLKIRSTKLEDSAMYFCASSSNRGLSYEQYFGPGTRLTVT.

This clonotype came up many times. V usage is TRBV6-5 and J usage is TRBJ2-7; TRBD1 matches at 8 bases. V trimming: 6 bases; J trimming: 11 bases; junction bases outside the gene matches: 3. The germline gives CDR1 MNHEY, CDR2 SVGAGI. The CDR3 spans 10 residues. In DNA, the CDR3 is TGTGCCAGCAGGAAGGACAGGGAGTACTTC. Amino acids: CASRKDREYF.

The V gene is TRBV14, the J gene TRBJ2-5, with D unresolved. Per the germline V gene, CDR1 is SGHDN and CDR2 is FVKESK. The CDR3 covers 14 residues. V was cut by 6 bases and J by 1 base, with 12 bases left in between. The CDR3 bases are TGTGCCAGCAGGCCGGACGGAGTCCAAGAGACCCAGTACTTC. Its translation is CASRPDGVQETQYF. The full variable domain, in which reference TRBV14 and TRBJ2-5 provide the parts outside the CDR3, is EAGVTQFPSHSVIEKGQTVTLRCDPISGHDNLYWYRRVMGKEIKFLLHFVKESKQDESGMPNNRFLAERTGGTYSTLKVQPAELEDSGVYFCASRPDGVQETQYFGPGTRLLVL.

The rearrangement uses TRBV12-3 or TRBV12-4 and TRBJ1-6; TRBD1 might be the D (5 bases). This CDR3 is 14 amino acids long. Trimming left V 6 bases short and J 9 bases short, with 15 bases between. The chain's CDR3 is CASREQGFSSPLHF. CDR3 nucleotide sequence: TGTGCCAGCAGGGAGCAGGGCTTTAGTTCACCCCTCCACTTT.

With regard to this clonotype: Germline is not matched at one junction end, which may reflect a read error. The V and J genes are TRBV10-3 and TRBJ1-1; 7 bases are shared with TRBD1. The CDR3 sequence is 14 residues long. CDR1 is ENHRY and CDR2 is SYGVKD in the germline V gene. The chain's CDR3 is CAISLTGRDTEALF. CDR3 sequence (DNA): TGTGCCATCAGTCTGACAGGGAGGGACACTGAAGCTCTCTTT.

This clonotype was observed many times. The chain combines TRBV4-1 with TRBJ2-1; unclear D gene. The germline CDR1 and CDR2 sequences are MGHRA and YSYEKL. The CDR3 covers 13 residues. Trimming removed 2 bases from V and 4 bases from J, with 6 bases in between. CDR3 in DNA: TGCGCCAGCAGCCAATTAGGGTACAATGAGCAGTTCTTC. Amino acids: CASSQLGYNEQFF.

This clonotype turned up a few times. V usage is TRBV19 and J usage is TRBJ2-5; the match to TRBD2 covers 14 bases. The CDR3 has 17 amino acids. The germline CDR1 and CDR2 sequences are LNHDA and SQIVND (reference sequence). The junction had 4 bases not matched to a gene; V was cut back by 3 bases and J by 1 base. CDR3 nucleotide sequence: TGTGCCAGTAGTATGAGACTAGCGGGAGGGCTCCAAGAGACCCAGTACTTC. This codes for CASSMRLAGGLQETQYF.

The CDR3 is CASSFDGGGELFF. DNA of the CDR3: TGTGCCAGCAGCTTCGACGGAGGCGGGGAGCTGTTTTTT. The chain has TRBV7-2 and TRBJ2-2; TRBD2 might be the D (5 bases). Germline-derived CDR1 and CDR2 are SGHTA and FQGNSA. The CDR3 extends over 13 amino acids. Trimming took off 3 bases at V and 7 bases at J, with 9 bases between the two ends.

The table lists this clonotype with many counts. The V gene is TRBV7-9, the J gene TRBJ2-1; the match to TRBD2 covers 8 bases. The CDR3 totals 14 residues. The J segment lost 4 bases and the V segment lost 7 bases, leaving 6 bases of the junction unmatched. Germline CDR1 is SEHNR and CDR2 is FQNEAQ (reference sequence). In DNA, the CDR3 is TGTGCCAGCACCGGGACTAGGGATTACAATGAGCAGTTCTTC. Its translation is CASTGTRDYNEQFF.

The genes are TRBV19 and TRBJ1-2; perhaps TRBD1 as D (6 bases). This CDR3 is built from 14 residues. Germline lookup yields CDR1 LNHDA and CDR2 SQIVND (reference sequence). V dropped 6 bases and J dropped 2 bases, with 13 bases sitting between them. CDR3 DNA sequence: TGTGCCAGTAGCCCTCGGGACAACAACTATGGCTACACCTTC. Amino acids: CASSPRDNNYGYTF.

This clonotype appeared a few times. J is TRBJ2-1 and V is TRBV6-4; 14 nucleotides agree with TRBD2. The CDR3 runs 15 residues. V trimming: 5 bases; J trimming: 8 bases; junction bases outside the gene matches: 5. The germline CDR1 and CDR2 sequences are MRHNA and SNTAGT. The CDR3 DNA reads as TGTGCCAGCAGTTTGACTAGCGGGGGGGCCTATGAGCAGTTCTTC. Its protein is CASSLTSGGAYEQFF.

This clonotype came up once. This chain connects TRBV10-2 to TRBJ2-7; D is tentatively TRBD1 or TRBD2 (5 bases each). CDR1 and CDR2 (germline): WSHSY, SAAADI. V lost 8 bases and J 1 base, leaving 18 bases between the germline ends. The CDR3 length is 15 residues. This chain's CDR3 is CASADRDVSSYEQYF. CDR3 in DNA: TGCGCCAGCGCTGATAGGGACGTCTCATCCTACGAGCAGTACTTC.

This clonotype was detected only a few times. The chain recombines TRBV15 with TRBJ1-4; 11 bases line up with TRBD1. Losses at the gene ends were 1 base for V and 6 bases for J; bases not matched to a gene: 4. CDR3 size: 16 residues. Germline V gene sequence: CDR1 LNHNV, CDR2 YYDKDF (reference sequence). This CDR3 is CATSRGVGQGDEKLFF. Written as DNA, the CDR3 is TGTGCCACCAGCAGAGGGGTGGGACAGGGGGATGAAAAACTGTTTTTT.

This clonotype was counted ten times or more. The chain has TRBV29-1 and TRBJ2-7; possible D gene TRBD2, 6 bases. Germline CDR1 SQVTM, CDR2 ANQGSEA. Trimming stripped 8 bases from V and 2 bases from J, with 10 bases between. The CDR3 has 11 amino acids. DNA for the CDR3: TGCAGCATACAGCGGGCCTACGAGCAGTACTTC. Translation: CSIQRAYEQYF.

This chain links TRBV19 with TRBJ1-1, with D possibly being TRBD1 (6 bases). This CDR3 is built from 14 residues. CDR1 LNHDA and CDR2 SQIVND come from the germline V gene (reference sequence). The V end was cut by 5 bases, the J end by 13 bases, with 23 bases between. In DNA form, the CDR3 reads TGTGCCAGTAGTGACGGAACAGGGAAGGCCAGCGTTTTCTTT. Protein product: CASSDGTGKASVFF.

This chain connects TRBV20-1 to TRBJ2-1; TRBD2 matches at 7 bases. CDR3 length: 13 amino acids. The V gene end was trimmed by 8 bases and the J gene end by 0 bases; junction bases not matched to a gene: 4. Germline CDR1 is DFQATT and CDR2 is SNEGSKA (reference sequence). The CDR3 DNA sequence: TGCAGTATGGGGGGGAGCTCCTACAATGAGCAGTTCTTC. It encodes CSMGGSSYNEQFF.

The V call is TRBV9, the J call TRBJ2-1; 9 bases align to TRBD1. The CDR3 is 15 amino acids. Trimming removed 4 bases from V and 1 base from J; junction bases left unmatched: 3. CDR1 and CDR2 (germline): SGDLS, YYNGEE. The CDR3 region is CASSQGQGSYNEQFF. In DNA, the CDR3 is TGTGCCAGCAGCCAGGGACAGGGTTCCTACAATGAGCAGTTCTTC.

V and J are TRBV11-3 and TRBJ2-3, with D possibly matching TRBD2 (7 bases). V was trimmed by 0 bases and J by 5 bases, leaving 21 bases between them. The germline gives CDR1 SGHNT, CDR2 YENEEA. The CDR3 has 18 amino acids. The CDR3 here is CASSLEGRGGIFEDTQYF. The CDR3 DNA sequence: TGTGCCAGCAGCTTAGAGGGTAGGGGGGGCATATTCGAAGATACGCAGTATTTT.

The rearrangement links TRBV7-2 to TRBJ2-5, with 12 bases aligning to TRBD2. Trimming at V came to 4 bases and at J to 2 bases, leaving 8 bases not matched to a gene. Germline CDR1 and CDR2: SGHTA and FQGNSA. The CDR3 has 17 residues. In DNA form, the CDR3 reads TGTGCCAGCAGCTCCTGGACTAGCGGGATGCCACAAGAGACCCAGTACTTC. It translates to CASSSWTSGMPQETQYF.

The gene calls are TRBV19 and TRBJ1-6; D gene unclear. Looked up from germline, CDR1 is LNHDA and CDR2 is SQIVND (reference sequence). V lost 5 bases and J 6 bases, leaving 14 bases between the germline ends. The CDR3 is made up of 15 amino acids. CDR3 DNA sequence: TGTGCCAGTAGTGACGCCGGGAGGACTAATTCACCCCTCCACTTT. It specifies CASSDAGRTNSPLHF.

The chain joins TRBV25-1 to TRBJ2-2; no clear D gene. Trimming pared 6 bases from V and 3 bases from J, leaving 14 bases between. The CDR3 consists of 15 residues. The germline gives CDR1 MGHDK, CDR2 SYGVNS. The CDR3 spells CASSSEPTDTGELFF. The CDR3 DNA reads as TGTGCCAGCAGCTCCGAGCCTACCGACACCGGGGAGCTGTTTTTT.

The rearrangement uses TRBV20-1 and TRBJ2-3; no clear D gene. V was clipped by 0 bases and J by 0 bases, with 10 bases between them. Germline V CDR1 and CDR2: DFQATT, SNEGSKA (reference sequence). CDR3 length equals 15 residues. The CDR3 coding sequence is TGCAGTGCTAGAGACAGCAGCTCTAGCACAGATACGCAGTATTTT. It is translated as CSARDSSSSTDTQYF.